The 9 T cell receptor beta chains listed next were all sequenced from one sample in a study of blood T cell repertoires in COVID-19. Sequenced by immunoSEQ multiplex PCR; TCRdb stores in-frame clones only, minus some. This table has roughly 250,000 clones, around 82% appearing once. Sequencing was carried out using PBMCs or T cells enriched from blood (not recorded which). The source is a middle-aged woman who had been exposed to COVID-19.

The rearrangement uses TRBV7-3 and TRBJ2-1; 11 bases are shared with TRBD2. The V segment lost 6 bases and the J segment 5 bases; nucleotides outside the gene matches: 9. Germline V gene data show CDR1 as SGHTA and CDR2 as FQGTGA. CDR3 length equals 16 residues. CDR3 coding DNA: TGTGCCAGCAGTTTTAGCGGGGGGGCCCGGGACAATGAGCAGTTCTTC. It yields the protein CASSFSGGARDNEQFF. Full variable domain (missing parts from reference TRBV7-3 and TRBJ2-1): GAGVSQTPSNKVTEKGKYVELRCDPISGHTALYWYRQSLGQGPEFLIYFQGTGAADDSGLPNDRFFAVRPEGSVSTLKIQRTERGDSAVYLCASSFSGGARDNEQFFGPGTRLTVL.

The chain joins TRBV9 to TRBJ2-3, with 7 bases matching TRBD2. V gave up 0 bases and J gave up 1 base; unmatched junction bases: 5. The CDR3 runs 16 residues. Germline-derived CDR1 and CDR2 are SGDLS and YYNGEE. The CDR3 sequence: CASSVAGTKGTDTQYF. CDR3 bases: TGTGCCAGCAGCGTAGCCGGGACTAAGGGCACAGATACGCAGTATTTT.

This chain's CDR3 is CASSPETGTNTGELFF. In DNA form, the CDR3 reads TGTGCCAGCTCACCAGAGACAGGGACGAACACCGGGGAGCTGTTTTTT. The chain has TRBV18 and TRBJ2-2; 7 bases are a match to TRBD1. The CDR3 covers 16 residues. Germline V CDR1 and CDR2: KGHSH, LQKENI. Germline trimming cut 2 bases from V and 0 bases from J; bases unmatched to any gene: 3.

The chain couples TRBV5-4 to TRBJ2-7; 8 bases map to TRBD2. The CDR3 spans 20 residues. The germline CDR1 and CDR2 sequences are SGHNT and YYREEE (reference sequence). J gave up 3 bases and V 4 bases, and 24 bases lay outside the gene matches. DNA for the CDR3: TGTGCCAGCAGCCGGAGAGGTCGGGGGGGGCAATCAGGGGTAGTCTACGAGCAGTACTTC. Translating it yields CASSRRGRGGQSGVVYEQYF.

V and J are TRBV3-1 (or the pseudogene TRBV3-2) and TRBJ1-1; D not resolved. The germline V gene has CDR1 LGHDT and CDR2 YNNKEL (reference sequence). The CDR3 length is 12 residues. Trimming removed 1 base at V and 7 bases at J, with 7 bases between. The DNA for the CDR3 is TGTGCCAGCAGCCAAGGGCAGGTTGAAGCTTTCTTT. This sequence encodes CASSQGQVEAFF.

The V gene is TRBV27, the J gene TRBJ2-3, with D hard to call. The CDR3 length is 16 residues. CDR1 MNHEY and CDR2 SMNVEV come from the germline V gene (reference sequence). V shed 6 bases and J shed 0 bases, with 16 bases lying between them. The CDR3 sequence is CASSEPLPTSTDTQYF. CDR3 sequence (DNA): TGTGCCAGCAGCGAACCGCTACCCACGAGCACAGATACGCAGTATTTT.

The table lists this clone with a count of one. The chain joins TRBV28 to TRBJ2-6, with 11 bases matching TRBD1. The CDR3 consists of 16 residues. The J segment lost 1 base and the V segment lost 10 bases, leaving 6 bases of the junction unmatched. In germline, CDR1 is MDHEN, CDR2 SYDVKM. CDR3 sequence: CATHGQGASGANVLTF. The DNA of the CDR3 is TGTGCCACCCATGGACAGGGGGCGTCTGGGGCCAACGTCCTGACTTTC.

The chain combines TRBV7-8 with TRBJ2-3; 7 bases are a match to TRBD1. After removal of 5 bases from V and 6 bases from J, the junction contained 11 bases not matched to a gene. There are 15 residues in the CDR3. In germline, CDR1 is SGHVS, CDR2 FQNEAQ. CDR3 in DNA: TGTGCCAGCAGCCCTAGGACAGGCCAGGTGGATACGCAGTATTTT. As protein: CASSPRTGQVDTQYF.

The chain couples TRBV5-5 to TRBJ2-5; a possible D gene is TRBD2 (6 bases). Germline CDR1 SGHKS, CDR2 YYEKEE (reference sequence). V gave up 0 bases and J gave up 2 bases, with 11 bases separating them. There are 15 residues in the CDR3. The CDR3 is CASSLVGDSQETQYF. DNA of the CDR3: TGTGCCAGCAGCTTGGTGGGGGACTCTCAAGAGACCCAGTACTTC. The complete variable domain, with remaining parts taken from reference TRBV5-5 and TRBJ2-5, reads DAGVTQSPTHLIKTRGQQVTLRCSPISGHKSVSWYQQVLGQGPQFIFQYYEKEERGRGNFPDRFSARQFPNYSSELNVNALLLGDSALYLCASSLVGDSQETQYFGPGTRLLVL.